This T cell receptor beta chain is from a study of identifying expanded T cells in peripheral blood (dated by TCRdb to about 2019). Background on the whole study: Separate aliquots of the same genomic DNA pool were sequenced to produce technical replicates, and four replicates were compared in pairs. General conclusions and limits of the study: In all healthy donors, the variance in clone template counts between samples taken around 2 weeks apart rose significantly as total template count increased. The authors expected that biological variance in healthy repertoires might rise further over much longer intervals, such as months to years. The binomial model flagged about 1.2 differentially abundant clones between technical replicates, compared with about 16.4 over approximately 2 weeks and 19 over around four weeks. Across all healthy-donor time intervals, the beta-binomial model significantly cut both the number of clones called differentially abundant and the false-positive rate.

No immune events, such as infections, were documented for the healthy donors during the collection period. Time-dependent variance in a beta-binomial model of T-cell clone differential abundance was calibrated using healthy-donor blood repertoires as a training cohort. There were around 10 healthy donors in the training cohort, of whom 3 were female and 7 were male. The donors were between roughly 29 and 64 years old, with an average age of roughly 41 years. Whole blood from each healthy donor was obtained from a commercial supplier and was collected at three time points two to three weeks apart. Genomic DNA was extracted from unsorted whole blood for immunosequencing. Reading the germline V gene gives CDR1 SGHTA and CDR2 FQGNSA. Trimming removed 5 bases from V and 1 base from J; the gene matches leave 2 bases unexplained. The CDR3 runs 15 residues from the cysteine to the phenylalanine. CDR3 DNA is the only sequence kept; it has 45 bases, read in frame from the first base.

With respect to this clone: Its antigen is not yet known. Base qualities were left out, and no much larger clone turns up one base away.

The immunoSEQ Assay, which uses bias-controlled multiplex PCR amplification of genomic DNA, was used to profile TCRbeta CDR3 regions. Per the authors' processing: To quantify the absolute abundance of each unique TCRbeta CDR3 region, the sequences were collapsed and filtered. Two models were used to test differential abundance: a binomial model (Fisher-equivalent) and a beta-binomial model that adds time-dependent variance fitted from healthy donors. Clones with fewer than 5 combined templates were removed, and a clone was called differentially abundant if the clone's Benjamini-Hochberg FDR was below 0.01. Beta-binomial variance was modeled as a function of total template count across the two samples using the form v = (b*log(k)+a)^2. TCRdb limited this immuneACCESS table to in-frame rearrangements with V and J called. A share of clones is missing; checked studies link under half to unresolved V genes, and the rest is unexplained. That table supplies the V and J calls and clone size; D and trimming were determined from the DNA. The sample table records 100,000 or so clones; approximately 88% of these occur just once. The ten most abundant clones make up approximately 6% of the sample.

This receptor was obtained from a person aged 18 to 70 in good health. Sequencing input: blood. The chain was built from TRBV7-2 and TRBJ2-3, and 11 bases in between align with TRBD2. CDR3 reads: CASSTGLAGTDTQYF. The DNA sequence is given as TGTGCCAGCAGCACGGGACTAGCGGGCACAGATACGCAGTATTTT.